This TCR beta chain was sequenced during a study of spatial heterogeneity in lung cancer. About the research overall: Consistent detection of more beta-chain than alpha-chain sequences was observed.

This clonotype was detected a few times. What it binds is unknown. A distinct unique molecular identifier was carried by each TCR cDNA molecule. TCRdb passed the 5' RACE reads through MiXCR, listing each CDR3 protein once. The table includes 25,000 to 30,000 distinct CDR3 sequences, about 5.6% detected once. The CDR3 has 14 amino acids. Per germline, CDR1 LGHNA and CDR2 YNFKEQ. Trimming took off 5 bases at V and 5 bases at J, with 15 bases between the two ends. Regarding the study as a whole: More often at tumor resection than at routine follow-up, ubiquitous expanded tumor TCRs were detected in the blood.

The time point: blood at routine non-recurrence follow-up after resection. Sequencing was performed on whole RNA extracted from tumor and nontumor lung tissue, or from frozen PBMC, and the material was left unsorted. The source of this sequence is a male donor with early-stage non-small cell lung cancer. The source was PBMCs, collected at follow-up. This sequence joins TRBV4-2 and TRBJ2-5; D unresolved. Here the CDR3 DNA reads TGTGCCAGCAGCGGAACTCGCGCCGGGGAGACCCAGTACTTC. Its translation: CASSGTRAGETQYF.